Listed below are T cell receptor beta chains from one sample, sequenced in a study of OX40 agonist ivuxolimab in advanced cancers. Some clones are missing from TCRdb's copy, which holds only in-frame ones; the method was immunoSEQ multiplex PCR. The sample yields more than 50,000 clones, around four fifths seen once. The source was CD4+ or CD8+ T cells sorted from blood, collected in a trial of the OX40 agonist ivuxolimab. The receptor set was obtained from an adult with an advanced solid tumor such as melanoma, head and neck, liver or kidney cancer. CDR3s include the opening cysteine and the closing phenylalanine or tryptophan. A D gene is named only where the DNA matches it firmly. Part of the rows lack a size; the others show once, few, many or a class for expanded clones.

clone size	J gene	D gene	V gene	CDR3 protein	CDR3 DNA
-	TRBJ2-7	-	TRBV11-2	CASSLDRGSDEQYF	TGTGCCAGCAGCTTAGACAGGGGAAGCGACGAGCAGTACTTC
few	TRBJ1-6	-	TRBV2	CASSDLPDNSPLHF	TGTGCCAGCAGTGACCTCCCGGATAATTCACCCCTCCACTTT
-	TRBJ1-3	-	TRBV5-6	CASSPPSRAGNTIYF	TGTGCCAGCAGCCCCCCCTCCCGGGCTGGAAACACCATATATTTT
-	TRBJ1-2	-	TRBV6-1	CASSEVRNYGYTF	TGTGCCAGCAGTGAAGTACGGAACTATGGCTACACCTTC
-	TRBJ2-5	TRBD1	TRBV19	CASSPRTGPQETQYF	TGTGCCAGTAGTCCCCGGACAGGGCCCCAAGAGACCCAGTACTTC
medium-sized	TRBJ1-4	-	TRBV4-1	CASSQVGTANEKLFF	TGCGCCAGCAGCCAAGTGGGGACGGCTAATGAAAAACTGTTTTTT
-	TRBJ1-2	TRBD1	TRBV25-1	CASSLDRNYGYTF	TGTGCCAGCAGTTTGGACAGGAACTATGGCTACACCTTC
-	TRBJ1-1	-	TRBV11-3	CASSLTPEDTNTEAFF	TGTGCCAGCAGCTTAACACCGGAGGACACGAACACTGAAGCTTTCTTT
-	TRBJ2-5	TRBD1	TRBV2	CASSERTGTETQYF	TGTGCCAGCAGTGAAAGGACAGGGACAGAGACCCAGTACTTC
-	TRBJ2-1	TRBD2	TRBV7-8	CASSLAGIAGVRSYNEQFF	TGTGCCAGCAGCTTAGCGGGAATAGCGGGGGTCCGCTCCTACAATGAGCAGTTCTTC
-	TRBJ2-7	TRBD1	TRBV6-1	CASSRGQGIFDEQYF	TGTGCCAGCAGTCGAGGACAGGGGATATTCGACGAGCAGTACTTC
-	TRBJ2-7	-	TRBV7-3	CASSPRAGSYEQYF	TGTGCCAGCAGTCCTAGGGCAGGGTCCTACGAGCAGTACTTC
-	TRBJ1-2	-	TRBV27	CASSSDTSYGYTF	TGTGCCAGCAGCTCTGACACCAGCTATGGCTACACCTTC
-	TRBJ1-1	-	TRBV29-1	CSVGRANTEAFF	TGCAGCGTTGGAAGGGCGAACACTGAAGCTTTCTTT
-	TRBJ2-2	-	TRBV27	CASSLSRWGLGTGELFF	TGTGCCAGCAGTTTATCTCGATGGGGGCTTGGAACCGGGGAGCTGTTTTTT
few	TRBJ1-4	-	TRBV13	CASSLGGRGNEKLFF	TGTGCCAGCAGCTTAGGGGGCAGAGGAAATGAAAAACTGTTTTTT
-	TRBJ1-6	TRBD1	TRBV30	CAWSLRQGNSPLHF	TGTGCCTGGAGTTTACGACAGGGCAATTCACCCCTCCACTTT
-	TRBJ1-2	TRBD1	TRBV6-5	CASSRDRVNYGYTF	TGTGCCAGCAGCCGGGACAGGGTTAACTATGGCTACACCTTC
once	TRBJ2-1	-	TRBV10-1	CASSETGGEQFF	TGCGCCAGCAGTGAGACAGGTGGTGAGCAGTTCTTC
-	TRBJ1-4	TRBD1	TRBV5-6	CASSFGQETEKLFF	TGTGCCAGCAGCTTCGGACAGGAGACTGAAAAACTGTTTTTT
-	TRBJ2-2	-	TRBV7-2	CASSYFGLPATGELFF	TGTGCCAGCAGTTATTTCGGGCTACCAGCCACCGGGGAGCTGTTTTTT
-	TRBJ2-5	-	TRBV19	CASSADRDFGGETQYF	TGTGCCAGTAGTGCCGACCGTGATTTTGGTGGAGAGACCCAGTACTTC
-	TRBJ1-5	-	TRBV19	CASSPTIGAENQPQHF	TGTGCCAGTAGCCCTACCATAGGGGCAGAAAATCAGCCCCAGCATTTT
-	TRBJ1-5	-	TRBV2	CASRDRINQPQHF	TGTGCCAGCCGTGACAGAATCAATCAGCCCCAGCATTTT
-	TRBJ2-3	TRBD1	TRBV18	CASSPRTGQDTQYF	TGTGCCAGCTCCCCAAGGACAGGTCAGGATACGCAGTATTTT
once	TRBJ2-7	-	TRBV29-1	CSVVSVHEQYF	TGCAGCGTTGTAAGCGTCCACGAGCAGTACTTC
once	TRBJ1-4	-	TRBV7-2	CASSGGQEALEKLFF	TGTGCCAGCAGCGGAGGCCAGGAGGCCTTAGAAAAACTGTTTTTT
-	TRBJ2-3	-	TRBV5-1	CASSLMGTGSDTQYF	TGCGCCAGCAGCTTGATGGGAACGGGGTCAGATACGCAGTATTTT
-	TRBJ1-5	-	TRBV6-1	CASSEAQGSNQPQHF	TGTGCCAGCAGTGAAGCGCAGGGGAGCAATCAGCCCCAGCATTTT
-	TRBJ1-6	-	TRBV7-3	CASSSGLVGSPLHF	TGTGCCAGCAGCTCCGGGCTTGTCGGCTCACCCCTCCACTTT
-	TRBJ2-7	-	TRBV19	CASSIDLGGGWPSPYEQYF	TGTGCCAGTAGTATAGATCTGGGGGGCGGATGGCCCTCCCCCTACGAGCAGTACTTC
-	TRBJ2-5	-	TRBV19	CASSTGQSPGGTQYF	TGTGCCAGTAGTACCGGACAGAGCCCGGGGGGGACCCAGTACTTC
few	TRBJ2-3	TRBD2	TRBV5-4	CASSFEKRGTSTDTQYF	TGTGCCAGCAGCTTCGAGAAGCGGGGGACTAGCACAGATACGCAGTATTTT
-	TRBJ2-7	-	TRBV4-1	CASSQEAGSYEQYF	TGCGCCAGCAGCCAAGAGGCGGGCTCCTACGAGCAGTACTTC
-	TRBJ2-3	-	TRBV28	CASSLLLRITDTQYF	TGTGCCAGCAGTTTATTGTTGAGGATTACAGATACGCAGTATTTT
-	TRBJ2-5	TRBD2	TRBV5-1	CASSRTSEVETQYF	TGCGCCAGCAGCAGGACTAGCGAGGTAGAGACCCAGTACTTC
-	TRBJ2-7	TRBD1	TRBV11-2	CASRAGTANYEQYF	TGTGCCAGCAGGGCCGGGACAGCGAACTACGAGCAGTACTTC
-	TRBJ2-7	-	TRBV5-4	CASSSWSGASEQYF	TGTGCCAGCAGCTCATGGTCGGGGGCCTCCGAGCAGTACTTC
-	TRBJ2-5	-	TRBV21-1	CASSKDDRERQETQYF	TGTGCCAGCAGCAAAGATGATCGTGAGCGGCAAGAGACCCAGTACTTC
-	TRBJ1-2	-	TRBV19	CASTKQDNTNYGYTF	TGTGCCAGTACTAAACAGGATAACACTAACTATGGCTACACCTTC
-	TRBJ1-2	-	TRBV18	CASSPRRGMNYTF	TGTGCCAGCTCACCACGCCGGGGTATGAACTACACCTTC
-	TRBJ2-3	TRBD2	TRBV7-9	CASSSGGDTQYF	TGTGCCAGCAGCTCCGGGGGGGATACGCAGTATTTT
-	TRBJ2-5	TRBD1	TRBV27	CASSFQGALLETQYF	TGTGCCAGCAGTTTCCAGGGGGCGCTCCTAGAGACCCAGTACTTC
-	TRBJ2-5	TRBD2	TRBV9	CASSVGASGETQYF	TGTGCCAGCAGCGTAGGGGCTAGCGGGGAGACCCAGTACTTC
-	TRBJ2-3	-	TRBV4-1	CASSPYRDMGEDTQYF	TGCGCCAGCAGCCCCTACCGGGACATGGGCGAAGATACGCAGTATTTT
-	TRBJ1-6	-	TRBV9	CASSVVAGYNSPLHF	TGTGCCAGCAGCGTAGTGGCAGGGTATAATTCACCCCTCCACTTT
-	TRBJ2-6	-	TRBV27	CASTQSSLISGANVLTF	TGTGCCAGCACCCAGTCCAGTCTAATCTCTGGGGCCAACGTCCTGACTTTC
-	TRBJ1-2	-	TRBV9	CASSPLDGLYGYTF	TGTGCCAGCAGCCCCCTCGACGGACTCTATGGCTACACCTTC
few	TRBJ1-2	TRBD1	TRBV2	CASSDLGQGVYGYTF	TGTGCCAGCAGTGATTTGGGACAGGGAGTCTATGGCTACACCTTC
-	TRBJ1-5	TRBD1	TRBV10-2	CASTGQGNQPQHF	TGCGCCAGCACTGGACAGGGAAATCAGCCCCAGCATTTT
-	TRBJ2-5	-	TRBV18	CASSPLGRTSKETQYF	TGTGCCAGCTCACCATTGGGGCGGACCAGCAAAGAGACCCAGTACTTC
-	TRBJ2-1	TRBD2	TRBV4-1	CASSQDIASGSYPQFF	TGCGCCAGCAGCCAAGATATCGCTAGCGGGAGTTACCCGCAGTTCTTC
-	TRBJ2-3	-	TRBV4-1	CASSQGLVSTDTQYF	TGCGCCAGCAGCCAAGGTCTAGTTAGCACAGATACGCAGTATTTT
-	TRBJ2-3	TRBD1	TRBV6-1	CASREIPGQGRTDTQYF	TGTGCCAGCAGGGAAATTCCGGGACAGGGAAGAACCGATACGCAGTATTTT
medium-sized	TRBJ1-2	TRBD1	TRBV7-9	CASSPQGNYGYTF	TGTGCCAGCAGTCCACAGGGGAACTATGGCTACACCTTC
-	TRBJ2-7	-	TRBV6-1	CASSRQTEQYF	TGTGCCAGCAGTAGACAGACCGAGCAGTACTTC
-	TRBJ2-7	TRBD1	TRBV5-1	CASSTRTGTYEQYF	TGCGCCAGCAGCACCCGGACAGGTACCTACGAGCAGTACTTC
-	TRBJ2-7	-	TRBV2	CASSGTRGFTVYEQYF	TGTGCCAGCAGTGGAACCCGGGGGTTCACGGTCTACGAGCAGTACTTC
-	TRBJ2-3	TRBD2	TRBV4-1	CASSQDSAGGPTDTQYF	TGCGCCAGCAGCCAAGATAGTGCGGGGGGGCCCACAGATACGCAGTATTTT
-	TRBJ2-2	TRBD1	TRBV7-2	CASTIGTGGIGELFF	TGTGCCAGCACCATAGGGACAGGAGGGATCGGGGAGCTGTTTTTT